The clone carrying this T cell receptor (beta chain) was counted once. Its antigen remains unknown. This sample was included in a study of cytomegalovirus exposure and HLA in healthy donors. Study-level results: Certain sequence variants were highly shared and formed a cluster, and this cluster was likely a sequencing artifact. Evidence from a later analysis indicated that most CMV-associated TCR beta chains looked HLA-restricted.

The PCR ran on 60 Vbeta and 13 Jbeta primers. Data came from immunoSEQ multiplex PCR; TCRdb stores just in-frame clones and leaves some out. This sample yields more than 60,000 clones, of which approximately 72% are seen a single time; roughly 8.9% belongs to the top ten. Germline V gene sequence: CDR1 KGHSH, CDR2 LQKENI. This CDR3 is 13 amino acids long. V gave up 4 bases and J gave up 5 bases, with 8 bases separating them. The chain carries TRBV18 and TRBJ1-4; maybe TRBD1 (6 bases). Sequenced input: PBMCs. This receptor was taken from a woman between 40 and 50 years old in good health and CMV-seropositive. CDR3 sequence reads: CASSRTENEKLFF. The CDR3 bases are TGTGCCAGCTCACGGACAGAGAATGAAAAACTGTTTTTT.